This T cell receptor beta chain was recovered during a study of beta chain features in type 1 diabetes. The V end was cut by 5 bases, the J end by 4 bases, with 17 bases between. The CDR3 is 15 residues long. In germline, CDR1 is LNHDA, CDR2 SQIVND (reference sequence). It was via CD45RO/CCR7/CD25/CD127/CD95/CD27 that CD4+ naive, central memory, regulatory and stem cell-like memory cells were sorted. Study-wide results and limits: Patients' naive, central memory and Treg TCRB repertoires seemed closer to one another than those of healthy donors. Within each of all four CD4+ subsets, Type 1 diabetes patients had TCRB CDR3s that were moderately but significantly shorter.

The investigators reverse transcribed all of the isolated RNA, so they sequenced expressed TCRB transcripts. Produced via immunoSEQ multiplex PCR; TCRdb's table is partial and in-frame only. The sample shows about 900,000 clones, 17% of them seen only once. This clone was counted between two and nine times. Its antigen is not identified. The sequence came from a woman aged 18 to 35 in good health. The chain links TRBV19 to TRBJ1-2; weak D call: TRBD1 (5 bases). Source material: naive CD4+ T cells from blood. The CDR3 reads CASSPGSDSIYGYTF. The CDR3 coding sequence is TGTGCCAGTAGTCCAGGGTCCGACTCCATCTATGGCTACACCTTC.